This T cell receptor (beta chain) was documented in a study of Ad26.COV2.S vaccination and SARS-CoV-2 variants. Study outcomes and limitations: Analytic work on TCR breadth and depth might have understated the full extent of total T cell responses.

V dropped 2 bases and J dropped 9 bases, with 11 bases sitting between them. Per the germline V gene, CDR1 is MNHEY and CDR2 is SVGEGT. The length of the CDR3 is 14 residues. The sample's treatment: some 20 received Ad26.COV2.S at low or high dose, single or two shots; 5 received placebo; per-sample allocation not given. Samples came from day 63 after the first vaccine or placebo injection. The method was immunoSEQ multiplex PCR; TCRdb's version includes in-frame clones alone and lacks a portion of them. Of 350,000 to 600,000 clones in the sample, 80% to 90% were seen once. With regard to this clone: Its antigen is unidentified.

Sequencing used peripheral blood, obtained in a trial of Ad26.COV2.S vaccine versus placebo. The gene calls are TRBV6-2 or TRBV6-3 and TRBJ1-6; D is ambiguous. This TCR derives from a person between 18 and 65 years old who received the Ad26.COV2.S COVID-19 vaccine or a placebo. CDR3 nucleotides: TGTGCCAGCAGTTACAAAACCAGGAGTTCACCCCTCCACTTT. Translation gives CASSYKTRSSPLHF.